This T cell receptor (beta chain) is from a study of T cell responses to AZD1222 COVID-19 vaccine. Study outcomes and limitations: Spike-specific TCR depth and breadth grew after two AZD1222 doses. Clonal diversity was possibly underestimated; the donors were predominantly white British and more often female.

The repertoire was sequenced with immunoSEQ multiplex PCR; TCRdb's copy has only in-frame clones and lacks some. The sample records roughly 190,000 clones, approximately 91% being singletons. This clone has only a few counts. Its antigen is not identified. Second-dose schedules of about 4 or about 12 weeks were combined. The CDR3 is 14 residues long. Germline loops: CDR1 SQVTM, CDR2 ANQGSEA. Trimming cost V 1 base and J 0 bases, with 9 bases left between them. The sample was peripheral blood, taken 28 days after the second AZD1222 dose. The chain recombines TRBV29-1 with TRBJ1-1; D gene ambiguous. The receptor comes from an adult who received the AZD1222 COVID-19 vaccine. The CDR3 coding sequence is TGCAGCGTTGAAGGCTCGGTACTGAACACTGAAGCTTTCTTT. Translating it yields CSVEGSVLNTEAFF.